A single sample gave rise to the 11 T cell receptor beta chains below, sequenced in a study of blood T cell repertoires in COVID-19. Only in-frame clones appear in the TCRdb table, and some are missing; sequencing was by immunoSEQ multiplex PCR. This sample has 150,000 or so clones; approximately 85% occur once, and the top ten carry 0.63%. Sequenced sample: peripheral blood. The receptors stem from a man aged 55 to 70 with COVID-19, enrolled during active disease.

The chain carries TRBV10-3 and TRBJ2-3; 8 bases are a match to TRBD1. V lost 5 bases, J lost 0 bases, and 4 bases stayed unmatched. CDR1 is ENHRY, CDR2 SYGVKD, per germline. The CDR3 length is 15 residues. Here the CDR3 reads CAISFGQGSTDTQYF. CDR3 bases: TGTGCCATCAGTTTCGGACAGGGTAGCACAGATACGCAGTATTTT.

This sequence joins TRBV19 and TRBJ2-7; 9 positions agree with TRBD1. The CDR3 is made up of 14 amino acids. Germline V gene sequence: CDR1 LNHDA, CDR2 SQIVND (reference sequence). J lost 3 bases, V lost 7 bases, and 7 bases had no gene match. The CDR3 sequence: CASKTETGGYEQYF. CDR3 DNA: TGTGCCAGTAAAACTGAGACAGGGGGCTACGAGCAGTACTTC.

The V and J genes are TRBV6-6 and TRBJ1-1; 9 nucleotides line up with TRBD1. Germline V gives CDR1 MNHNY, CDR2 SVGAGI (reference sequence). This CDR3 comprises 14 residues. J was trimmed by 7 bases and V by 2 bases; bases with no gene match: 5. For the CDR3, the DNA is TGTGCCAGCAGTTACGGTCCGGGACAGGGTGAAGCTTTCTTT. This sequence encodes CASSYGPGQGEAFF.

The chain recombines TRBV24-1 with TRBJ2-3; D possibly corresponds to TRBD1 (6 bases). The germline V and J ends were trimmed by 4 bases and 1 base, with 20 bases remaining between them. This CDR3 spans 18 amino acids. Germline V lookup: CDR1 KGHDR, CDR2 SFDVKD. The CDR3 spells CATSDPSTGEFGTDTQYF. CDR3 sequence (DNA): TGTGCCACCAGTGACCCTTCGACAGGCGAATTCGGCACAGATACGCAGTATTTT.

The count of this clone is one. The chain joins TRBV5-1 to TRBJ2-7; D gene ambiguous. CDR1 and CDR2 from the germline V gene are SGHRS and YFSETQ. V gave up 3 bases and J gave up 2 bases, with 18 bases separating them. The CDR3 totals 16 residues. CDR3 DNA: TGCGCCAGCAGCTCTTCTTTTGGGCAGACACCCTACGAGCAGTACTTC. Amino acids: CASSSSFGQTPYEQYF.

The gene calls are TRBV7-2 and TRBJ1-4, with a tentative D call TRBD1 (6 bases). CDR3 length: 14 residues. V lost 7 bases and J 8 bases, leaving 17 bases between the germline ends. Germline loops: CDR1 SGHTA, CDR2 FQGNSA. In DNA form, the CDR3 reads TGTGCCAGCAATATTCGGGGGGCAAGCGAAAAACTGTTTTTT. It translates to CASNIRGASEKLFF.

The chain employs TRBV5-4 and TRBJ1-2; the D gene is possibly TRBD1 (5 bases). CDR1 is SGHNT and CDR2 is YYREEE in the germline V gene (reference sequence). V lost 1 base and J 2 bases, leaving 9 bases between the germline ends. The CDR3 has 14 amino acids. CDR3 region: CASSLTGYNYGYTF. The CDR3 region has the DNA TGTGCCAGCAGCTTGACAGGCTACAACTATGGCTACACCTTC.

This chain uses TRBV6-5 with TRBJ1-5; 10 nucleotides align to TRBD1. CDR1 MNHEY and CDR2 SVGAGI come from the germline V gene. The CDR3 runs to 14 residues. The trim removed 6 bases at V and 4 bases at J, leaving 3 bases unmatched. CDR3: CASSWDRGNQPQHF. The CDR3 nucleotides read TGTGCCAGCAGCTGGGACAGGGGTAATCAGCCCCAGCATTTT.

To note about this clone: Other DNA sequences of this sample code for an identical CDR3. This chain uses TRBV3-1 (or the pseudogene TRBV3-2) with TRBJ2-5, with D unclear. CDR1 is LGHDT, CDR2 YNNKEL, per germline (reference sequence). The CDR3 is made up of 13 amino acids. Trimming stripped 2 bases from V and 1 base from J, with 5 bases between. The CDR3 DNA reads as TGTGCCAGCAGCCAACAGGTCCAAGAGACCCAGTACTTC. Translation: CASSQQVQETQYF.

This chain links TRBV5-1 with TRBJ2-3, with TRBD1 identical over 8 bases. Germline values: CDR1 SGHRS, CDR2 YFSETQ. The CDR3 spans 14 residues. V shed 0 bases, J shed 7 bases, and the junction held 4 bases outside the gene matches. In DNA form, the CDR3 reads TGCGCCAGCAGCTTGGGGCAGGGGGCTTATACGCAGTATTTT. Its translation is CASSLGQGAYTQYF.

J is TRBJ2-3 and V is TRBV2, with D possibly TRBD1 on 5 matching bases. The ends were cut back, 7 bases at V and 8 bases at J, with 10 bases in the middle. Per the germline V gene, CDR1 is SNHLY and CDR2 is FYNNEI. The CDR3 length is 11 residues. CDR3 nucleotides: TGTGCCAGCACTGGGGCACCTACGCAGTATTTT. Residues: CASTGAPTQYF.